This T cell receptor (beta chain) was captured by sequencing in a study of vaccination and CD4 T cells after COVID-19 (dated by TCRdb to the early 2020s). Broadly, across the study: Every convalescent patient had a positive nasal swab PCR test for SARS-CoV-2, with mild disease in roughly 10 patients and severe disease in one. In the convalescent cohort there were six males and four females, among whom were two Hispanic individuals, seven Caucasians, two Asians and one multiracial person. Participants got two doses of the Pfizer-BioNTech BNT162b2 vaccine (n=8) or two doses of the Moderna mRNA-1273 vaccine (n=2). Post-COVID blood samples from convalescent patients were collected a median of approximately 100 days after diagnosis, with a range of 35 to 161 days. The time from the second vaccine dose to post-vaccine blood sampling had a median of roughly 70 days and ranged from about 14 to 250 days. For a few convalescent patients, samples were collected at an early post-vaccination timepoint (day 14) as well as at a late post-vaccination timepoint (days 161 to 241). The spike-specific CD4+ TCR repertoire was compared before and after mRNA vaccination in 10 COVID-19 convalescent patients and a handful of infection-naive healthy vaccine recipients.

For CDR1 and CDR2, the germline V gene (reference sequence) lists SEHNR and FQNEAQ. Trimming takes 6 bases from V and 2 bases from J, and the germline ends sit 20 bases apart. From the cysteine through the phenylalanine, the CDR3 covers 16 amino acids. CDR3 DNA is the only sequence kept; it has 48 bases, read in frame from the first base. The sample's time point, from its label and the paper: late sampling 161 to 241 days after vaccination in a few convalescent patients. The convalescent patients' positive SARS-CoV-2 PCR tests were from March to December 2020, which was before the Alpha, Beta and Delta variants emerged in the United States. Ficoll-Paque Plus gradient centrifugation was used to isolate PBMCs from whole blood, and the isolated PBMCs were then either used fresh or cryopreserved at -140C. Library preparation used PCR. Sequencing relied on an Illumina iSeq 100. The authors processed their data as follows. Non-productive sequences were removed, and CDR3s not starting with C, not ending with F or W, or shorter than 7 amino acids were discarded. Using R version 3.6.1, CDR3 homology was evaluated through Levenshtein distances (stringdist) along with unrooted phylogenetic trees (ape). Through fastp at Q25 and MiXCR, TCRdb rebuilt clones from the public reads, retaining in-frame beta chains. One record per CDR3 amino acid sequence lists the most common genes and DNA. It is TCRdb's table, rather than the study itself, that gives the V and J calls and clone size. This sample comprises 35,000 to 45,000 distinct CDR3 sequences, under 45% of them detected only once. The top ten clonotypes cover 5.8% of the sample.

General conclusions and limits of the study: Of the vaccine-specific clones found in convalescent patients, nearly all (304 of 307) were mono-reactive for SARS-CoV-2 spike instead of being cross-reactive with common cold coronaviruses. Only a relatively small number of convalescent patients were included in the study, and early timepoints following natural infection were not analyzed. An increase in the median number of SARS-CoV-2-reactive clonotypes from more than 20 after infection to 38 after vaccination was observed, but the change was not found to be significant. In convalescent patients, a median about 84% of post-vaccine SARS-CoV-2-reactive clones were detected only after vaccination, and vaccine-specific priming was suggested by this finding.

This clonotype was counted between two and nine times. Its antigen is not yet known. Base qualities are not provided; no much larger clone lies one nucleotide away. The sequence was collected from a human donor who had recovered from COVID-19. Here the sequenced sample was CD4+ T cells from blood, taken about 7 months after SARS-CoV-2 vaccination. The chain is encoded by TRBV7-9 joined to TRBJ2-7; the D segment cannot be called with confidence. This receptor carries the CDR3 CASRNYFDGRTYEQYF. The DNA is TGTGCCAGCAGAAATTACTTCGATGGCAGGACCTACGAGCAGTACTTC.